Reported below is one T cell receptor beta chain. This entry belongs to a study of cytomegalovirus exposure and HLA in healthy donors. Study as a whole: For the approximately 400 genotyped donors, more than 80% fell within the Caucasian-associated ancestry cluster.

The CDR3 runs 11 residues. Germline assignment: CDR1 SEHNR and CDR2 FQNEAQ (reference sequence). V gave up 5 bases and J gave up 6 bases, with 5 bases separating them. The study ran its PCR with 60 Vbeta and 13 Jbeta primers. Sequencing used immunoSEQ multiplex PCR; TCRdb keeps in-frame clones, though not all of them. The sample includes fewer than 180,000 clones, just under 65% of them seen just once. The receptor's source is an older woman in good health and CMV-seropositive. Sequenced input: PBMCs. The J gene is TRBJ2-1, the V gene TRBV7-9; D not resolved. This chain's CDR3 is CASSPVNEQFF. The CDR3 region has the DNA TGTGCCAGCAGCCCGGTCAATGAGCAGTTCTTC.